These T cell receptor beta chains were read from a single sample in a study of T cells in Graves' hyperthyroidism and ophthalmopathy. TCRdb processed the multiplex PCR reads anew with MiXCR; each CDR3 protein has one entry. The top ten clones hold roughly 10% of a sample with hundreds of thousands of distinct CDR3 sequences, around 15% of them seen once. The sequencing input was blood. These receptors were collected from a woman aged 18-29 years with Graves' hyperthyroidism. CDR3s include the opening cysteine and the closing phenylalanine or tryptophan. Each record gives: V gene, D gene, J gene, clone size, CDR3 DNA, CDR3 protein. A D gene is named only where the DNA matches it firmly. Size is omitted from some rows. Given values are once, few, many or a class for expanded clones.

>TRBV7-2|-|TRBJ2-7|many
TGTGCCAGCAGCTTAGATCGGGAGTTCGAGCAGTACTTC
CASSLDREFEQYF
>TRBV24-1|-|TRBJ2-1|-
TGTGCCACCAGTGAATCCGGGACCCCCGAAAGATACAATGAGCAGTTCTTC
CATSESGTPERYNEQFF
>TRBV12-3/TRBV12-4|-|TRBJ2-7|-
TGTGCCAGCAGCCCCTACTATATCTACGAGCAGTACTTC
CASSPYYIYEQYF
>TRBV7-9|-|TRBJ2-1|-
TGTGCCAGCAGCTTAAAGGGCGGCTACAATGAGCAGTTCTTC
CASSLKGGYNEQFF
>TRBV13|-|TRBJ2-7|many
TGTGCCAGCAGCTTAGGCCTGACAGACTACGAGCAGTACTTC
CASSLGLTDYEQYF
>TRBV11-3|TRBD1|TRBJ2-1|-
TGTGCCAGCAGCCCAGGGGGGGACAGGGGTTTCAATGAGCAGTTCTTC
CASSPGGDRGFNEQFF
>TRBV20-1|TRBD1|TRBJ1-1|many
TGCAGTGCTAGAGATCAGGGACAGGGCGGCTCTGAAGCTTTCTTT
CSARDQGQGGSEAFF
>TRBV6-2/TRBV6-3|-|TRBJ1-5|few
TGTGCCAGCAGTTACGACGTTAAAGATCAGCCCCAGCATTTT
CASSYDVKDQPQHF
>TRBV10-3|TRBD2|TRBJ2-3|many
TGTGCCATCAGTGACGCTAGCGGGAGGTCAGATACGCAGTATTTT
CAISDASGRSDTQYF
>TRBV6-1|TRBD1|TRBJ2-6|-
TGTGCCAGCAGACCACAGGGGTCCGGGGCCAACGTCCTGACTTTC
CASRPQGSGANVLTF
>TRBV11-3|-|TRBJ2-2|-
TGTGCCAGCAGCTTAGACGGGACCACGAACACCGGGGAGCTGTTTTTT
CASSLDGTTNTGELFF
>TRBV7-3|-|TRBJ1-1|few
TGTGCCAGCAGCTTAACTGGGGGGAGCGCTGAAGCTTTCTTT
CASSLTGGSAEAFF
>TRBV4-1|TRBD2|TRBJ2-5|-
TGCGCCAGCAGCCACTTACTAGCGGATAAAGAGACCCAGTACTTC
CASSHLLADKETQYF
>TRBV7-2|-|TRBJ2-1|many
TGTGCCAGCAGCTTAGACTTCGCGGCTGAGCAGTTCTTC
CASSLDFAAEQFF
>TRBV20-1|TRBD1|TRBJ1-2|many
TGCAGTGCCGGACAGGGCGCAAACTATGGCTACACCTTC
CSAGQGANYGYTF
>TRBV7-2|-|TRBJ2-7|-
TGTGCCAGCAGCCCCTTTAGCGGCTCCTACGAGCAGTACTTC
CASSPFSGSYEQYF
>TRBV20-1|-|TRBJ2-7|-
TGCAGTGCTCCCAGGGCGATGGGCTTCTACGAGCAGTACTTC
CSAPRAMGFYEQYF
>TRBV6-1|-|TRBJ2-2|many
TGTGCCAGCAGTCGGCTGGGGGGTAACACCGGGGAGCTGTTTTTT
CASSRLGGNTGELFF
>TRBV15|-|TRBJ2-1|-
TGTGCCACCAGCAGAGATACGGGGACAGGCGGGGGGTTCTTC
CATSRDTGTGGGFF
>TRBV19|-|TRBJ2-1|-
TGTGCCAGTAATCTGCGGGGCTCCTACAATGAGCAGTTCTTC
CASNLRGSYNEQFF
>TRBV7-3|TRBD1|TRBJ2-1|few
TGTGCCAGCAGCAGGACAGGGGGCGGCCTTGGTGAGCAGTTCTTC
CASSRTGGGLGEQFF
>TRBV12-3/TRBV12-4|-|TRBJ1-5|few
TGTGCCAGCAGTTTAGCAGGTCAGAACAGCAATCAGCCCCAGCATTTT
CASSLAGQNSNQPQHF
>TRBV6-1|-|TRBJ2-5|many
TGTGCCACCCTAGGCAGGGCGGAGACCCAGTACTTC
CATLGRAETQYF
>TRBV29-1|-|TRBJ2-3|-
TGCAGCGTAGCTACAGCCACAGATACGCAGTATTTT
CSVATATDTQYF
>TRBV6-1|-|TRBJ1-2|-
TGTGCCAGCAGGCTCACAAGCAACTATGGCTACACCTTC
CASRLTSNYGYTF
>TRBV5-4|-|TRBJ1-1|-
TGTGCCAGCAGCTTGCGGGGCATCGGGACTGAAGCTTTCTTT
CASSLRGIGTEAFF
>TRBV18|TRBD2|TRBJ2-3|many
TGTGCCAGCTCACTACAGTCAACTAGCGCTGGAGATACGCAGTATTTT
CASSLQSTSAGDTQYF
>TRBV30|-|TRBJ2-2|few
TGTGCCTGGAGTCCACCCTCCAGTTGGGACACCGGGGAGCTGTTTTTT
CAWSPPSSWDTGELFF
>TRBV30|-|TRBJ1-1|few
TGTGCCTGGAGTTCGGGGTCGAACACTGAAGCTTTCTTT
CAWSSGSNTEAFF
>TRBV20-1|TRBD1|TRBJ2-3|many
TGCAGTGCTAGGTTACGGACAGGGAGCACAGATACGCAGTATTTT
CSARLRTGSTDTQYF
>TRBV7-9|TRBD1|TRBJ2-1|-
TGTGCCAGCAGCTTAGAAAGGGACAGGTTCAAAACAGGCTCCTACAATGAGCAGTTCTTC
CASSLERDRFKTGSYNEQFF
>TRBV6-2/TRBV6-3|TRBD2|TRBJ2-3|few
TGTGCCAGCAGGACCGAACCGGGACTAGCGAACACAGATACGCAGTATTTT
CASRTEPGLANTDTQYF
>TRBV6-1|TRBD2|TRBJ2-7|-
TGTGCCAGCAGTATGCTAGCGGCCGAGCAGTACTTC
CASSMLAAEQYF
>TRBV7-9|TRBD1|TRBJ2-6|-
TGTGCCAGCAGCCGGTCCGGGGACAGGGGGCTCTACGTCCTGACTTTC
CASSRSGDRGLYVLTF
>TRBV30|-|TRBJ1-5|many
TGTGCCTGGAGTGTGTCTGGTGTCACCCAGCATTTT
CAWSVSGVTQHF
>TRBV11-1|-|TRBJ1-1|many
TGTGCCAGCAGCTTCCGAAGAGGACAGCTCAGGGGTGCTTTCTTT
CASSFRRGQLRGAFF
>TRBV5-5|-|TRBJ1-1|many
TGTGCCAGCAGCTTGGGGACCTCAGGGAACACTGAAGCTTTCTTT
CASSLGTSGNTEAFF
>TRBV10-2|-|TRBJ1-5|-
TGCGCCAGCAGTGAGTCGAAGTATACAGGGTTTCAGCCCCAGCATTTT
CASSESKYTGFQPQHF
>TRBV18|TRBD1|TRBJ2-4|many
TGTGCCAGCTCACCACAGGGGGCGACTTCGGACATTCAGTACTTC
CASSPQGATSDIQYF
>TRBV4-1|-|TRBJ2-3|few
TGCGCCAGCAGCCAAGCACGGACGCAGTATTTT
CASSQARTQYF
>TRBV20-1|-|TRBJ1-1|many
TGCAGTGCTAGAGGCGGGGATACTGAAGCTTTCTTT
CSARGGDTEAFF
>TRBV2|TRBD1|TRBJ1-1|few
TGTGCTAAACAGGGGATGAACACTGAAGCTTTCTTT
CAKQGMNTEAFF
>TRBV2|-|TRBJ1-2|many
TGTGCCAGCAGGCTAAGAGTTTTGAACTATGGCTACACCTTC
CASRLRVLNYGYTF
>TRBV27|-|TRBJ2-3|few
TGTGCCAGCAGTTTAAGAGGCGGGTCCCCAGCTAGCACAGATACGCAGTATTTT
CASSLRGGSPASTDTQYF
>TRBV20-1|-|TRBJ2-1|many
TGCAGTGCCCCAAACCTAGCGCAATCCTACAATGAGCAGTTCTTC
CSAPNLAQSYNEQFF
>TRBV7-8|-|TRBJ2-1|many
TGTGCCAGCAGCTTAGCGCGCGGTCGGGCGGAGCAGTTCTTC
CASSLARGRAEQFF
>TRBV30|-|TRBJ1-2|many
TGTGCCTGGAGTTTAGGACCTTCCCAGTATGGCTACACCTTC
CAWSLGPSQYGYTF
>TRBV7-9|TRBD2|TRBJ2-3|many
TGTGCCAGCAGCCTACTAGCGGGAGCAGGGACAGATACGCAGTATTTT
CASSLLAGAGTDTQYF
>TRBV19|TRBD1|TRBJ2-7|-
TGTGCCAGTAGTATTGAGGGGGCCCCTTACGAGCAGTACTTC
CASSIEGAPYEQYF
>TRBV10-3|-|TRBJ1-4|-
TGTGCCATCAGTGCGGGTAATGAAAAACTGTTTTTT
CAISAGNEKLFF
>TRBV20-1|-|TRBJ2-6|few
TGCAGTGCTAGAGATTTGGCCCGCGGATCTGGGGCCAACGTCCTGACTTTC
CSARDLARGSGANVLTF
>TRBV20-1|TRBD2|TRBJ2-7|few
TGCAGTGCTAGAGATCGGCTAGCGGGAGGCTTCGAGCAGTACTTC
CSARDRLAGGFEQYF
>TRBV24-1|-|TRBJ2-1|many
TGTGCCACCAGTGATTTGCTCAGGCAGGGTGAGCAGTTCTTC
CATSDLLRQGEQFF
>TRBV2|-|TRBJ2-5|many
TGTGCCAGCAGTGAAATTTGGCAGGAGACCCAGTACTTC
CASSEIWQETQYF
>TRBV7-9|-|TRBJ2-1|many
TGTGCCAGCAGCTTAGGCGATCGGGTGGGTGAGCAGTTCTTC
CASSLGDRVGEQFF
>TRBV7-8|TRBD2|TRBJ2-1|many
TGTGCCAGCAGCCTGCAGAGGACTAGCAGCAATGAGCAGTTCTTC
CASSLQRTSSNEQFF
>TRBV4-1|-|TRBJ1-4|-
TGCGCCAGCAGCCAAGAACAGGCAACTAATGAAAAACTGTTTTTT
CASSQEQATNEKLFF
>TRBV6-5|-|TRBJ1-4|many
TGTGCCAGCAGTTACTCGAATGAAGGAGGGGGGGAAAAACTGTTTTTT
CASSYSNEGGGEKLFF